Presented here are 23 T cell receptor beta chains from one specimen sequenced in a study of early T cells in non-severe SARS-CoV-2 infection. TCRdb redid the calling of the 5' RACE reads with MiXCR, one entry per CDR3 protein. Of about 77,000 distinct CDR3 sequences detected, over 9% appear once; the ten largest clones hold 4.5% to 5%. Specimen: whole blood. Receptor source: an adult who was a healthcare worker with PCR-confirmed SARS-CoV-2 infection or an uninfected control (not recorded which).

This clonotype was counted at least ten times. The chain recombines TRBV28 with TRBJ2-1; D is possibly TRBD1 (6 bases). This CDR3 has 16 amino acids. Germline assignment: CDR1 MDHEN and CDR2 SYDVKM. Trimming shortened V by 6 bases and J by 2 bases, and 17 bases separated the two germline ends. CDR3 in amino acids: CASRPGQPIPYNEQFF. The CDR3 DNA reads TGTGCCAGCAGGCCCGGACAGCCCATTCCCTACAATGAGCAGTTCTTC.

This clonotype was seen ten or more times. The rearrangement uses TRBV18 and TRBJ2-2; the D gene is possibly TRBD1 (6 bases). The V and J ends lost 0 bases and 1 base respectively, with 12 bases between them. The CDR3 runs to 17 residues. The germline gives CDR1 KGHSH, CDR2 LQKENI. Written as DNA, the CDR3 is TGTGCCAGCTCACCACCGTCAGGGGCCCTGAACACCGGGGAGCTGTTTTTT. Translation gives CASSPPSGALNTGELFF.

V usage is TRBV28 and J usage is TRBJ2-7; D is undetermined. V was clipped by 8 bases and J by 1 base, with 12 bases between them. The germline V gene encodes CDR1 MDHEN and CDR2 SYDVKM. The CDR3 consists of 13 residues. The CDR3 DNA follows: TGTGCCAGCCTTCGACCCAATTCCTACGAGCAGTACTTC. It codes for CASLRPNSYEQYF.

This clonotype came up many times. The chain's CDR3 is CASSLDADIQYF. For the CDR3, the DNA is TGTGCCAGCAGCTTAGATGCGGACATTCAGTACTTC. This rearrangement joins TRBV7-9 to TRBJ2-4; D is uncertain. From germline, CDR1 is SEHNR and CDR2 FQNEAQ (reference sequence). Trimming took off 1 base at V and 8 bases at J, with 6 bases between the two ends. The CDR3 extends over 12 amino acids.

This clonotype was detected only a few times. This chain links TRBV7-2 with TRBJ2-5; D remains ambiguous. The CDR3 length is 14 residues. Per germline, CDR1 SGHTA and CDR2 FQGNSA. V was cut by 5 bases and J by 2 bases, with 12 bases left in between. CDR3 region: CASSRGPSQETQYF. The CDR3 DNA follows: TGTGCCAGCAGCAGAGGACCGAGTCAAGAGACCCAGTACTTC.

This clonotype was found many times. The gene calls are TRBV7-9 and TRBJ2-7; no definite D call. The CDR3 covers 15 residues. Deletions cut 1 base from V and 3 bases from J, with 13 bases between. Germline V gene lookup returns CDR1 SEHNR and CDR2 FQNEAQ (reference sequence). DNA of the CDR3: TGTGCCAGCAGCTTAGATTCCGGAAACATCTACGAGCAGTACTTC. It encodes CASSLDSGNIYEQYF.

A few counts support this clonotype. V gene TRBV20-1 combines with J gene TRBJ2-7; D gene uncertain. Germline CDR1 DFQATT, CDR2 SNEGSKA (reference sequence). This CDR3 spans 13 amino acids. The V gene lost 6 bases and the J gene lost 6 bases, with 18 bases spanning the gap. This chain's CDR3 is CSASPRHPSEQYF. CDR3 DNA: TGCAGTGCGAGTCCTCGACATCCTAGCGAGCAGTACTTC.

This clonotype showed up just a few times. This chain connects TRBV4-2 to TRBJ2-7; TRBD2 is a possible D gene (6 bases). CDR3 length equals 14 residues. Germline-derived CDR1 and CDR2 are LGHNA and YNFKEQ. Trimming cost V 3 bases and J 6 bases, with 15 bases left between them. The CDR3 nucleotides read TGTGCCAGCAGCCATGAGCGGGCCGGATCCGAGCAGTACTTC. This translates into CASSHERAGSEQYF.

J is TRBJ2-7 and V is TRBV29-1, with TRBD1 as a possible D gene (6 bases). CDR1 and CDR2 (germline): SQVTM, ANQGSEA. CDR3 length equals 13 residues. The V end was cut by 7 bases, the J end by 5 bases, with 18 bases between. CDR3 sequence (DNA): TGCAGCGCCAGATTACAGGGTTTTGACGAGCAGTACTTC. Its protein product is CSARLQGFDEQYF.

This clonotype has at least ten counts. V is TRBV20-1 and J is TRBJ2-7, with 11 nucleotides matching TRBD2. The J segment lost 7 bases and the V segment lost 3 bases, leaving 8 bases of the junction unmatched. The CDR3 runs to 14 residues. Germline-derived CDR1 and CDR2 are DFQATT and SNEGSKA (reference sequence). The CDR3 DNA reads as TGCAGTGCTAGCTTGCTAGCGGGAGGTGGTGAGCAGTACTTC. Protein product: CSASLLAGGGEQYF.

The rearrangement links TRBV9 to TRBJ2-3; D remains ambiguous. V lost 4 bases to trimming and J lost 3 bases, with 9 bases between them. The germline V gene encodes CDR1 SGDLS and CDR2 YYNGEE. This CDR3 region has 13 residues. The CDR3 nucleotides are TGTGCCAGCAGCCTTGTCACGACAGATACGCAGTATTTT. Protein product: CASSLVTTDTQYF.

This clonotype was observed many times. The V and J genes are TRBV11-3 and TRBJ2-1, with D perhaps matching TRBD2 (5 bases). The V and J ends lost 6 bases and 5 bases respectively, with 20 bases between them. Germline loops: CDR1 SGHNT, CDR2 YENEEA. This CDR3 contains 16 residues. The CDR3 nucleotides are TGTGCCAGCAGTCAGTCCGGGATATACCAGGACAATGAGCAGTTCTTC. This sequence encodes CASSQSGIYQDNEQFF.

J is TRBJ2-5 and V is TRBV12-3 or TRBV12-4; the match to TRBD1 covers 8 bases. The CDR3 runs to 13 residues. V lost 10 bases, J lost 4 bases, and 8 bases stayed unmatched. CDR3: CATRRTGLETQYF. The CDR3, as DNA: TGTGCCACCAGGCGGACAGGGTTAGAGACCCAGTACTTC.

The chain is built from TRBV4-2 and TRBJ2-5, with 9 bases matching TRBD2. Per germline, CDR1 LGHNA and CDR2 YNFKEQ. V gave up 0 bases and J gave up 4 bases; unmatched junction bases: 12. The CDR3 loop spans 18 amino acids. Here the CDR3 reads CASSQDRGASGNGETQYF. CDR3 nucleotides: TGTGCCAGCAGCCAAGACAGGGGAGCTAGCGGGAACGGAGAGACCCAGTACTTC.

This clonotype was seen repeatedly, ten times or more. This rearrangement joins TRBV4-2 to TRBJ2-7, with 10 bases matching TRBD2. Looked up from germline, CDR1 is LGHNA and CDR2 is YNFKEQ. The ends lost 0 bases at V and 5 bases at J; junction bases unmatched: 10. The CDR3 has 17 residues. CDR3 in DNA: TGTGCCAGCAGCCAAGATCCGCTAGCGGGAGTAGCCCACGAGCAGTACTTC. Residues: CASSQDPLAGVAHEQYF.

This clonotype was observed a few times. The chain carries TRBV9 and TRBJ2-5, with 8 positions matching TRBD2. Losses at the gene ends were 4 bases for V and 1 base for J; bases not matched to a gene: 9. CDR3 length: 16 residues. The germline V gene has CDR1 SGDLS and CDR2 YYNGEE. In DNA form, the CDR3 reads TGTGCCAGCAGCCCCCGAGCGGGAGCCCTCCAAGAGACCCAGTACTTC. It is translated as CASSPRAGALQETQYF.

This clonotype was seen many times. This chain connects TRBV9 to TRBJ2-2; D perhaps matches TRBD2 (6 bases). In germline, CDR1 is SGDLS, CDR2 YYNGEE. Between the trimmed V and J ends, which lost 4 bases and 4 bases, there was a span of 14 bases. This CDR3 has 15 amino acids. The CDR3 spells CASSKGLAVTGELFF. CDR3 nucleotides: TGTGCCAGCAGCAAGGGACTGGCGGTCACCGGGGAGCTGTTTTTT.

This clonotype was detected only a few times. The chain uses TRBV18 and TRBJ2-3, with TRBD1 matching over 7 bases. The CDR3 has 15 amino acids. The germline gives CDR1 KGHSH, CDR2 LQKENI. V lost 2 bases and J lost 1; bases outside the gene matches: 3. The DNA for the CDR3 is TGTGCCAGCTCACCAAGACAGGGTGGCACAGATACGCAGTATTTT. Its translation: CASSPRQGGTDTQYF. The full variable domain, rest sourced from reference TRBV18 and TRBJ2-3, is NAGVMQNPRHLVRRRGQEARLRCSPMKGHSHVYWYRQLPEEGLKFMVYLQKENIIDESGMPKERFSAEFPKEGPSILRIQQVVRGDSAAYFCASSPRQGGTDTQYFGPGTRLTVL.

This clonotype showed up many times. V is TRBV7-9 and J is TRBJ2-7, with D possibly being TRBD2 (6 bases). Germline CDR1 is SEHNR and CDR2 is FQNEAQ (reference sequence). The CDR3 contains 16 residues. V lost 2 bases to trimming and J lost 1 base, with 15 bases between them. CDR3 sequence reads: CASSLRGREESYEQYF. In nucleotides, the CDR3 is TGTGCCAGCAGCTTAAGAGGGCGGGAAGAATCCTACGAGCAGTACTTC.

This clonotype was counted many times. The rearrangement uses TRBV7-2 and TRBJ1-3; D uncertain. Per germline, CDR1 SGHTA and CDR2 FQGNSA. The length of the CDR3 is 12 residues. V was shortened by 3 bases and J by 5 bases, with 5 bases between the two germline ends. The CDR3 loop is CASSFLRNTIYF. The CDR3, as DNA: TGTGCCAGCAGCTTCCTCAGAAACACCATATATTTT.

This clonotype has at least ten counts. J is TRBJ2-3 and V is TRBV4-2, with 7 bases matching TRBD2. The CDR3 runs to 14 residues. With V trimmed by 0 bases and J by 6 bases, 3 bases remained unmatched. Germline V gene sequence: CDR1 LGHNA, CDR2 YNFKEQ. The CDR3 sequence: CASSQEAGDDTQYF. The CDR3 DNA follows: TGTGCCAGCAGCCAAGAGGCGGGGGACGATACGCAGTATTTT.

The chain joins TRBV25-1 to TRBJ1-4; unclear D gene. The V gene's germline CDR1 is MGHDK and CDR2 SYGVNS. This CDR3 is built from 14 residues. V lost 1 base to trimming and J lost 8 bases, with 11 bases between them. The CDR3 is CASSESGSGEKLFF. The CDR3 DNA sequence: TGTGCCAGCAGTGAATCTGGGTCAGGAGAAAAACTGTTTTTT.

This clonotype was detected ten times or more. This chain joins TRBV20-1 and TRBJ2-3, with 7 bases identical to TRBD1. The CDR3 sequence is 12 residues long. In germline, CDR1 is DFQATT, CDR2 SNEGSKA (reference sequence). As DNA, the CDR3 is TGCACTAGAGGGGGCCCCACAGATACGCAGTATTTT. Its translation: CTRGGPTDTQYF.